This T cell receptor (beta chain) is drawn from a study of Graves' ophthalmopathy and Graves' hyperthyroidism. Study at large: Stable hyperthyroidism meant no ophthalmopathy within 18 months of follow-up.

J lost 5 bases, V lost 5 bases, and 15 bases had no gene match. Germline CDR1 reads SGHTA; CDR2 reads FQGNSA. The CDR3 extends over 17 amino acids. People with hyperthyroidism were aged 18 to 65 and newly diagnosed, under 2 months' duration. Establishment of the diagnosis relied upon clinical symptoms, serum thyroxine, TRAb, thyroid ultrasound and orbital computed tomography. Study-level results: Sensitivity of about 90% and specificity of about 81% were achieved when a 13-signature model separated ophthalmopathy from stable hyperthyroidism.

Concerning this clonotype itself: Its antigen is as yet unknown.

Amplification from RNA transcripts yielded the TCR beta CDR3 regions. RT-PCR with HTBI primers came first, then second-round multiplex PCR. TCRdb re-derived calls from the multiplex PCR reads in MiXCR, one entry per CDR3 protein. The table has some 1.1 million distinct CDR3 sequences, 35% to 40% seen once. This clonotype originated in an adult man with Graves' hyperthyroidism. Sequencing used peripheral blood or thyroid tissue (not recorded which). The chain recombines TRBV7-2 with TRBJ2-5; 9 bases are a match to TRBD1. CDR3 sequence reads: CASSPHLAGQGLETQYF. The CDR3 DNA reads as TGTGCCAGCAGCCCACATCTAGCCGGACAGGGGTTGGAGACCCAGTACTTC.